This T cell receptor (delta chain) was recorded in a study of gamma-delta T cells after stem cell transplantation. Losses at the gene ends were 3 bases for V and 0 bases for J; bases not matched to a gene: 15. The CDR3 spans 19 residues. Germline V gives CDR1 GEAIGNYY, CDR2 EKD. This clone occurred a few times. TCRdb re-processed the RT-PCR reads via CATT. The table records 3,200 or so delta-chain clones, less than 2% of them present only once. The chain recombines TRDV2 with TRDJ1, with 10 bases lining up with TRDD3. Sequenced: gamma-delta T cells. The clonotype comes from a human donor. It is not recorded whose cells these are; they may come from a transplant donor. CDR3 amino acids: CACDPLLGDPFPYTDKLIF. The CDR3 DNA is TGTGCCTGTGACCCTTTACTGGGGGATCCGTTCCCGTACACCGATAAACTCATCTTT.